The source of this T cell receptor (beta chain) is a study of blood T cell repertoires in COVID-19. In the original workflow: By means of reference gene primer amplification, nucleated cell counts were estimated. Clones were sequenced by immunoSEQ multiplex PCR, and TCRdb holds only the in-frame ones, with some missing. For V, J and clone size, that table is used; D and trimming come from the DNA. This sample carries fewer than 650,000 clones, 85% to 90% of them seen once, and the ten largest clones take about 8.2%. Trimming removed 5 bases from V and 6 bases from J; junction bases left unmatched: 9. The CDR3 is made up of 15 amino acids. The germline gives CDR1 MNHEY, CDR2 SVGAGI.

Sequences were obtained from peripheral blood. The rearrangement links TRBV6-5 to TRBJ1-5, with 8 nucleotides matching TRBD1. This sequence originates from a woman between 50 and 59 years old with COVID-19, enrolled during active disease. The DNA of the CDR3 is TGTGCCAGCAGTAGCTTGACAGGGGTGGCTCAGCCCCAGCATTTT. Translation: CASSSLTGVAQPQHF.